Reported below is one T cell receptor beta chain. This specimen comes from a study of blood T cell repertoires in COVID-19. Study details: COVID-19 samples from acute and convalescent phases originated in the United States, Italy and Spain. The cDNA or gDNA used as material had been derived from T cells, B-cell-depleted T cells, or PBMCs.

The method was immunoSEQ multiplex PCR; TCRdb's version includes in-frame clones alone and lacks a portion of them. The sample lists approximately 270,000 clones, 75% to 90% occurring once. The CDR3 extends over 14 amino acids. The J segment lost 7 bases and the V segment lost 5 bases, leaving 7 bases of the junction unmatched. Germline lookup yields CDR1 LNHDA and CDR2 SQIVND (reference sequence). The source of this sequence is a man between 45 and 60 years old with acute or convalescent COVID-19. Sequenced: peripheral blood. V is TRBV19 and J is TRBJ1-4; 7 bases map to TRBD1. CDR3 in DNA: TGTGCCAGTAGTCCTACAGGGGTCGGTGAAAAACTGTTTTTT. It encodes CASSPTGVGEKLFF.